Below, one T cell receptor (beta chain) is given with its context. This record comes from a study of blood T cells in healthy people across ages. The use of a sample-barcoded 5' primer and a J-beta primer mix characterized a second PCR of about 6 to 11 cycles. TCRdb reanalysed the 5' RACE reads using MiXCR and keeps one entry per CDR3 protein. The data show about 1,500,000 distinct CDR3 sequences, 35% to 45% seen once. This CDR3 is built from 12 residues. Trimming pared 4 bases from V and 11 bases from J, leaving 17 bases between. From germline, CDR1 is DFQATT and CDR2 SNEGSKA (reference sequence). This TCR derives from a woman aged 18-29 years in good health. V gene TRBV20-1 combines with J gene TRBJ2-5; D could derive from TRBD1 or TRBD2 (5 bases each). The sequenced sample consisted of blood. For the CDR3, the DNA is TGCAGTGCTACCCCGGGCCCCAGGGAGCAGTACTTC. Translation: CSATPGPREQYF.